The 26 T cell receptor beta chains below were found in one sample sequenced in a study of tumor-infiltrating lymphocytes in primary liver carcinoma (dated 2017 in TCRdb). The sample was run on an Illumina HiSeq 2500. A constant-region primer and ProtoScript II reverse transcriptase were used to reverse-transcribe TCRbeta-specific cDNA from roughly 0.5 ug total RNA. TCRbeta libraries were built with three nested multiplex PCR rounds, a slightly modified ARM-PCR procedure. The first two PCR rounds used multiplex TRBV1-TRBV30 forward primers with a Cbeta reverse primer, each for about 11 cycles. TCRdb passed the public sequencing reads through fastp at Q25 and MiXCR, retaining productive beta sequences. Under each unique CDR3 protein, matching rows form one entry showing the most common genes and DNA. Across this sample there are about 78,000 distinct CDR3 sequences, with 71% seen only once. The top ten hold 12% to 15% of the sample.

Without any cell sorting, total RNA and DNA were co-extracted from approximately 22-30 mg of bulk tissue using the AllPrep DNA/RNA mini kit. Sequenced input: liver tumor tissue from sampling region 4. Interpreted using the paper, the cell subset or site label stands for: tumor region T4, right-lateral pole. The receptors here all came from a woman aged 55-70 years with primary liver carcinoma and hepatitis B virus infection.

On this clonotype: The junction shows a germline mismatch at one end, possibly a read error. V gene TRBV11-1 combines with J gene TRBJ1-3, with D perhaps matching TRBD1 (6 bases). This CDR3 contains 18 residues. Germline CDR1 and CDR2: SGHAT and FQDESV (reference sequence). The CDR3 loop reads CDSSFSPPPGDSGNTIYF. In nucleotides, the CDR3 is TGTGACAGCAGCTTCAGTCCACCGCCAGGGGACTCTGGAAACACCATATATTTT.

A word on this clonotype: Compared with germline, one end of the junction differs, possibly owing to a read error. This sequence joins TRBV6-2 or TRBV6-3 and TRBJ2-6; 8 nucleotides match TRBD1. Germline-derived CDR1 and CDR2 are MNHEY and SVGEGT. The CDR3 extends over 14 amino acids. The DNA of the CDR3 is TGTGCCAACAGTGGACAGGGTGGGGTCAACGTCCTGACATTC. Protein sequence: CANSGQGGVNVLTF.

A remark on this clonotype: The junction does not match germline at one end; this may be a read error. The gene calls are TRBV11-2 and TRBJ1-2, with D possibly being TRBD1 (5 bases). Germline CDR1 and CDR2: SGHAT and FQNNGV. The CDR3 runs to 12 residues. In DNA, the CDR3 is TGTGCCGGTTCCTCGGGGGGATATGGTTACACCTTC. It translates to CAGSSGGYGYTF.

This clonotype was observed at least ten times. The CDR3 loop is CASSEAASGRLEQYF. As DNA, the CDR3 is TGCGCCAGCAGTGAGGCGGCTAGCGGCCGCCTGGAGCAGTACTTC. V and J are TRBV10-2 and TRBJ2-7; TRBD2 matches 7 bases. Trimming removed 2 bases from V and 7 bases from J; junction bases left unmatched: 11. This CDR3 contains 15 residues. Germline V gives CDR1 WSHSY, CDR2 SAAADI.

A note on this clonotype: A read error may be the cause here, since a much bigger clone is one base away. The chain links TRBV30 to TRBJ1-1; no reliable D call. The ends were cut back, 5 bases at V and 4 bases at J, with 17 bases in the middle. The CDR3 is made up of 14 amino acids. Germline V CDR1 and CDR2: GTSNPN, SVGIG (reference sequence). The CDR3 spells CAWDISLGGTEAFF. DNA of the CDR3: TGTGCCTGGGATATCAGCCTGGGCGGCACTGAAGCTTTCTTT. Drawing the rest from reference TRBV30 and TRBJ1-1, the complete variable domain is SQTIHQWPATLVQPVGSPLSLECTVEGTSNPNLYWYRQAAGRGLQLLFYSVGIGQISSEVPQNLSASRPQDRQFILSSKKLLLSDSGFYLCAWDISLGGTEAFFGQGTRLTVV.

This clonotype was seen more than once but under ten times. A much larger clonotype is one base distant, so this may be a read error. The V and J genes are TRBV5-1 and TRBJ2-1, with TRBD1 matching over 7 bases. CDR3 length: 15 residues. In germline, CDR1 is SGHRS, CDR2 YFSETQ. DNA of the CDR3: TGCGCCAGCAGCTTGGGAGGGACAGTGGGAAATGAGCATTTCTTC. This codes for CASSLGGTVGNEHFF.

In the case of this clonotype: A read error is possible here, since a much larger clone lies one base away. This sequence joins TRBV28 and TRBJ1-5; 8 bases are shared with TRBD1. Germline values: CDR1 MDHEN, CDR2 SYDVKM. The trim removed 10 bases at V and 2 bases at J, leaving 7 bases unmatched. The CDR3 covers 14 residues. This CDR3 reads CAITGTGRNQPQHF. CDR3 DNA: TGTGCCATCACGGGGACAGGCCGCAATCAGCCCCAGCATTTT.

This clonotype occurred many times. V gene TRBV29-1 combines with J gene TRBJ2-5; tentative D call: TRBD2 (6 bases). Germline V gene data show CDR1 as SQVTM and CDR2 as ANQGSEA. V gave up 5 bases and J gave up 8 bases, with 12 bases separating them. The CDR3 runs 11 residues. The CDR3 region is CSVSDGGTQYF. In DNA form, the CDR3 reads TGCAGCGTTTCGGACGGGGGAACCCAGTACTTC.

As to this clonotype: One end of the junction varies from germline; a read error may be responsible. The CDR3 coding sequence is TGCAGCGTTAACCGCGGGGACAGAGGCGAGCAGTATTTC. It specifies CSVNRGDRGEQYF. The chain links TRBV29-1 to TRBJ2-7, with D possibly TRBD1 on 7 matching bases. Germline V CDR1 and CDR2: SQVTM, ANQGSEA. This CDR3 spans 13 amino acids.

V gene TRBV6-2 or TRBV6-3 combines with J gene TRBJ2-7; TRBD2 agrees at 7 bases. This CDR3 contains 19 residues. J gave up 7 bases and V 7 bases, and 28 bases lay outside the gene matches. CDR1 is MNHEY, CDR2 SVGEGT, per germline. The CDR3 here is CASKYEQANGEGLPEEQYF. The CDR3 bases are TGTGCCAGCAAGTATGAACAGGCAAACGGAGAGGGACTACCGGAAGAGCAGTACTTC.

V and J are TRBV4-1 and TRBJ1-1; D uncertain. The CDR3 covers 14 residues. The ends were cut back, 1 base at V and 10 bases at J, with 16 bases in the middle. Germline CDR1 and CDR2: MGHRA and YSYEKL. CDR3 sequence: CASSQVRGQLGAFF. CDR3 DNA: TGCGCCAGCAGCCAAGTCCGCGGGCAGCTAGGAGCTTTCTTT.

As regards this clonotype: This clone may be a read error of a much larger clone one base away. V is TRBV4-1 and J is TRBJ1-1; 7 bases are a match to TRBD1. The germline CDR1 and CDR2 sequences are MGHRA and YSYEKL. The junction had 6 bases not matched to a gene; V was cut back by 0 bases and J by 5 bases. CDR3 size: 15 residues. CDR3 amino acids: CASSQDHRGETEAFF. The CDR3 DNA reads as TGCGCCAGCAGCCAAGATCACAGGGGAGAGACTGAAGCTTTCTTT.

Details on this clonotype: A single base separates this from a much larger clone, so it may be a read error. The CDR3 sequence: CASRQNREGPGDTQYF. CDR3 nucleotides: TGTGCCAGCAGGCAAAATCGGGAGGGCCCGGGAGATACGCAGTATTTT. The chain couples TRBV28 to TRBJ2-3, with TRBD2 matching 8 bases. This CDR3 comprises 16 residues. After removal of 6 bases from V and 5 bases from J, the junction contained 13 bases not matched to a gene. The germline gives CDR1 MDHEN, CDR2 SYDVKM. Drawing the rest from reference TRBV28 and TRBJ2-3, the complete variable domain is DVKVTQSSRYLVKRTGEKVFLECVQDMDHENMFWYRQDPGLGLRLIYFSYDVKMKEKGDIPEGYSVSREKKERFSLILESASTNQTSMYLCASRQNREGPGDTQYFGPGTRLTVL.

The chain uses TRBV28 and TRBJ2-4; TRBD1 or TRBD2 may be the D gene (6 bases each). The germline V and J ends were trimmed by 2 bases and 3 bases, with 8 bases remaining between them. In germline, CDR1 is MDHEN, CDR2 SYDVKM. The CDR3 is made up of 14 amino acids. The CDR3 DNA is TGTGCCAGCAGTTTAAGGGGGGTCAAAAACATTCAGTACTTC. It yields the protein CASSLRGVKNIQYF.

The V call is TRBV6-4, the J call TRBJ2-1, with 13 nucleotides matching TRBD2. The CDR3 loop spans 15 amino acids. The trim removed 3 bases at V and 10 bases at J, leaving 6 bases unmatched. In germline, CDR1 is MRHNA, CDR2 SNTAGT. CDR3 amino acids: CASSELAGGPGEQFF. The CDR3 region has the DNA TGTGCCAGCAGTGAACTAGCGGGAGGGCCGGGGGAGCAGTTCTTC.

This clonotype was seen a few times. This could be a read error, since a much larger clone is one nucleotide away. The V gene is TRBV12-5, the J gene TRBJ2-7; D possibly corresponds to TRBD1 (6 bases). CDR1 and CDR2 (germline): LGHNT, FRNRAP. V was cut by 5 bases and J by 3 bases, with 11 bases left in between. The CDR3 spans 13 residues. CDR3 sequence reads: CASGLGRGYEQYF. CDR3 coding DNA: TGTGCTAGTGGTCTGGGCAGGGGCTACGAGCAGTACTTC. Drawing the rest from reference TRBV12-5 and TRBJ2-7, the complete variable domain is DARVTQTPRHKVTEMGQEVTMRCQPILGHNTVFWYRQTMMQGLELLAYFRNRAPLDDSGMPKDRFSAEMPDATLATLKIQPSEPRDSAVYFCASGLGRGYEQYFGPGTRLTVT.

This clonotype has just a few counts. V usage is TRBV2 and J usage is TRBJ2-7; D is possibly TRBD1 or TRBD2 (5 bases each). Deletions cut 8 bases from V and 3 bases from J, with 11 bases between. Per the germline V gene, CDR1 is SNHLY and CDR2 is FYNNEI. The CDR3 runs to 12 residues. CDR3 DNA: TGTGCCAGCCGGGACGAACTCTACGAGCAGTACTTC. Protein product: CASRDELYEQYF.

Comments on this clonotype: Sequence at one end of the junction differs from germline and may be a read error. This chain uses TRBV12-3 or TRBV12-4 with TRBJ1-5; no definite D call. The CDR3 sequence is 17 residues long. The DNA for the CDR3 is TGTGCCAGCAGCCCAATCCTTGAGGCAAGCAGCAATCAGCCTCAGCATTTT. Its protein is CASSPILEASSNQPQHF.

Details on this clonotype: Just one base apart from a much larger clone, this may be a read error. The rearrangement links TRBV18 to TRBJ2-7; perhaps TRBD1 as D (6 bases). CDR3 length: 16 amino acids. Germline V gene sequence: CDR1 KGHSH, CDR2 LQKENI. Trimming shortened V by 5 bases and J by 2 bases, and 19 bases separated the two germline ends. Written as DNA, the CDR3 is TGTGCCAGCTCAGCCACAAGCCCCTGGACAGCCTACGAGCAGTACTTC. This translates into CASSATSPWTAYEQYF.

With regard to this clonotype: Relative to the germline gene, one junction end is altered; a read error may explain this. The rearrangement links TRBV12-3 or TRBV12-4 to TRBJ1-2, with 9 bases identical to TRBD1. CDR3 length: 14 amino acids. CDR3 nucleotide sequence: TGTACCAGCAGGCTACAGGGGGCGCGTAGGGACTACACCTTC. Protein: CTSRLQGARRDYTF.

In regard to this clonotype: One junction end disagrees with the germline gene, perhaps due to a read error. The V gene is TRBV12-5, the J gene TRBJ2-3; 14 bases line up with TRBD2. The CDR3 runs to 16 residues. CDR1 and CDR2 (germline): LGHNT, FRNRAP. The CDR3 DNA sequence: TGTGGTAGTGGCCCAGGACTAGCGGGGGGTACAGATAGGCAGTATTTT. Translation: CGSGPGLAGGTDRQYF. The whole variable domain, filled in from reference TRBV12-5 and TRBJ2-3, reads DARVTQTPRHKVTEMGQEVTMRCQPILGHNTVFWYRQTMMQGLELLAYFRNRAPLDDSGMPKDRFSAEMPDATLATLKIQPSEPRDSAVYFCGSGPGLAGGTDRQYFGPGTRLTVL.

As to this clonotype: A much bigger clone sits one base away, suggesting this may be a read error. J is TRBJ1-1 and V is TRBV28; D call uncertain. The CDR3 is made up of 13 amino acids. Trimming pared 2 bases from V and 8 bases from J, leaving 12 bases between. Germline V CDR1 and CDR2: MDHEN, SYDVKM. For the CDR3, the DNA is TGTGCCAGCAGTTTAAAGTTCCATGGAGAAGCTTTCTTT. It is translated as CASSLKFHGEAFF.

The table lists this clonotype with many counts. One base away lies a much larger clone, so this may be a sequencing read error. The CDR3 nucleotides are TGTGCCAGCAGCTTAGGCAGGGAACCAGGGCGCAATTCACCCCTCCACTTT. Encoded protein: CASSLGREPGRNSPLHF. This chain uses TRBV11-2 with TRBJ1-6; D perhaps matches TRBD1 (5 bases). CDR3 length equals 17 residues. Germline CDR1 reads SGHAT; CDR2 reads FQNNGV. The germline V and J ends were trimmed by 1 base and 7 bases, with 17 bases remaining between them.

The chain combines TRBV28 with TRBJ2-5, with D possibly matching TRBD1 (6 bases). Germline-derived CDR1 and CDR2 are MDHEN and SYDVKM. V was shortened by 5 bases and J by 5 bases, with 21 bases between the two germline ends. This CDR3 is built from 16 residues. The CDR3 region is CASSPRDMGYVETQYF. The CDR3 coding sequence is TGTGCCAGCAGTCCAAGGGACATGGGGTACGTTGAGACCCAGTACTTC. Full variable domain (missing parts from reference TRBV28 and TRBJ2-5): DVKVTQSSRYLVKRTGEKVFLECVQDMDHENMFWYRQDPGLGLRLIYFSYDVKMKEKGDIPEGYSVSREKKERFSLILESASTNQTSMYLCASSPRDMGYVETQYFGPGTRLLVL.

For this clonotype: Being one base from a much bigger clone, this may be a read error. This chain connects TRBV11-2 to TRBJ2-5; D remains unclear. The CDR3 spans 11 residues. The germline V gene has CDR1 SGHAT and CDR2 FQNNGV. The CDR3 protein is CTSSFRQTQYF. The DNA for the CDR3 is TGTACCAGCAGTTTCAGGCAGACCCAGTACTTC.

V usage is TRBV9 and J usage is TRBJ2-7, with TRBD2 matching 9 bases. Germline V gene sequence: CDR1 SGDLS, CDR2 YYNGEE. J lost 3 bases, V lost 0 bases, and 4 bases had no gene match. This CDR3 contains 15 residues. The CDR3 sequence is CASSVGAGGDYEQYF. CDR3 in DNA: TGTGCCAGCAGCGTAGGAGCGGGAGGAGACTACGAGCAGTACTTC.